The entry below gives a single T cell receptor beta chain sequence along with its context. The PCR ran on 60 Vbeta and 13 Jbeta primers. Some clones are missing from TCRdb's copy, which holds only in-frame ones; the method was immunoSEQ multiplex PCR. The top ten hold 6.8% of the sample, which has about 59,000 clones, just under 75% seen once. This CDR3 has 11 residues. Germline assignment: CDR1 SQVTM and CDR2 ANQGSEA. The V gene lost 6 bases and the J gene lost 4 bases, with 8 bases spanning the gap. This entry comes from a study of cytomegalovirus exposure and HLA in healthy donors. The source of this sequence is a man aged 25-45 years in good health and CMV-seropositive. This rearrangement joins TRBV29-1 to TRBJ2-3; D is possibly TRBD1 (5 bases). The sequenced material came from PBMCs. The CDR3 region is CSVSGSDTQYF. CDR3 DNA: TGCAGCGTCTCAGGGTCAGATACGCAGTATTTT.